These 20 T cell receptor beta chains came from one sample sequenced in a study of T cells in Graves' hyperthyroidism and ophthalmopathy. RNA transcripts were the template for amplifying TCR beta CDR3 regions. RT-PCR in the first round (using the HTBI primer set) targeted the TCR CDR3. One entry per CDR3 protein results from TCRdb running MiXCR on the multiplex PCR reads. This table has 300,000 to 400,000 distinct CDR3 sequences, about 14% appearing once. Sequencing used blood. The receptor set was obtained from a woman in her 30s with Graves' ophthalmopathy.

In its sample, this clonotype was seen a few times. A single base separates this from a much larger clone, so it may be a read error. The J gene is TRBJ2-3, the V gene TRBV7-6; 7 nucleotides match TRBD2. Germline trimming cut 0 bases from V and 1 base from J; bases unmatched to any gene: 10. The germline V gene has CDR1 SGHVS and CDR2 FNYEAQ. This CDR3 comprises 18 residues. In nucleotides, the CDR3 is TGTGCCAGCAGCTTAGCCGGCTTTGGCGGGGGACGCACAGATACGCAGTATTTT. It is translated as CASSLAGFGGGRTDTQYF.

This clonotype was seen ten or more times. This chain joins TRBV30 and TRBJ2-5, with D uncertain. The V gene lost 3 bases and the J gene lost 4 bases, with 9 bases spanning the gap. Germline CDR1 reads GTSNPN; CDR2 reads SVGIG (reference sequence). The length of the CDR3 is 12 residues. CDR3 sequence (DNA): TGTGCCTGGAGAGGCGGCTCAGAGACCCAGTACTTC. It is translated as CAWRGGSETQYF.

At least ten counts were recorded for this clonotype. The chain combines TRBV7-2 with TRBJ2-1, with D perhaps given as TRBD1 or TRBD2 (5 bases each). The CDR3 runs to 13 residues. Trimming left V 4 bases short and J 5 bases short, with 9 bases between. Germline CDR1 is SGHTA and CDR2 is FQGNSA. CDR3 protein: CASSSGPNNEQFF. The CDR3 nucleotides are TGTGCCAGCAGCTCGGGACCAAACAATGAGCAGTTCTTC.

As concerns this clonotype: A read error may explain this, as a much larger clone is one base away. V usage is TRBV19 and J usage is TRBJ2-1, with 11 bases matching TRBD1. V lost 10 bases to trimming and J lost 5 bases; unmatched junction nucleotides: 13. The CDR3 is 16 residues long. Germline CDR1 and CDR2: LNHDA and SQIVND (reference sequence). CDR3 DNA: TGTGCCACGCAACGTGTTGAGGGACAGGGGGACAATGAGCAGTTCTTC. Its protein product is CATQRVEGQGDNEQFF. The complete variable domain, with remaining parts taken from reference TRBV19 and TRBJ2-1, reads DGGITQSPKYLFRKEGQNVTLSCEQNLNHDAMYWYRQDPGQGLRLIYYSQIVNDFQKGDIAEGYSVSREKKESFPLTVTSAQKNPTAFYLCATQRVEGQGDNEQFFGPGTRLTVL.

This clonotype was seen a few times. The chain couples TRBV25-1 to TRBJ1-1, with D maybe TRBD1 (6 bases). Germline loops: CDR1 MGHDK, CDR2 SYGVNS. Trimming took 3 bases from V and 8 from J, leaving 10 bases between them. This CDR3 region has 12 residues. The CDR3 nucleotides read TGTGCCAGCAGTGACTCTACAGGGGAAGCTTTCTTT. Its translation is CASSDSTGEAFF.

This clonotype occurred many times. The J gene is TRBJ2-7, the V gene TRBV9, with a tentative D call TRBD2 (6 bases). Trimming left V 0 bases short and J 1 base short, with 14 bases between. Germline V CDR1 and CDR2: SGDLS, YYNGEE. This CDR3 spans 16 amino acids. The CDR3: CASSVAPRDESYEQYF. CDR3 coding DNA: TGTGCCAGCAGCGTAGCTCCGCGGGACGAGTCCTACGAGCAGTACTTC.

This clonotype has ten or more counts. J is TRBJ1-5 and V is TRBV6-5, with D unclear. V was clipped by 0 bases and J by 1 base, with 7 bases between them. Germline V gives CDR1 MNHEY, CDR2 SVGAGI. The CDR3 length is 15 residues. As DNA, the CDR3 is TGTGCCAGCAGTTACTCGGATCCGAGCAATCAGCCCCAGCATTTT. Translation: CASSYSDPSNQPQHF.

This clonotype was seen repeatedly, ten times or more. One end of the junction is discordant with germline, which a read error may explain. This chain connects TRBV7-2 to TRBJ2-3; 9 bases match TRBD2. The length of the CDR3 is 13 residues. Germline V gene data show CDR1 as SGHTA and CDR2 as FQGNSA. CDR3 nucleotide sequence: TGTGCCAGCAGCGTAGCGGGGGCAGATACGCAGTATTTT. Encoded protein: CASSVAGADTQYF.

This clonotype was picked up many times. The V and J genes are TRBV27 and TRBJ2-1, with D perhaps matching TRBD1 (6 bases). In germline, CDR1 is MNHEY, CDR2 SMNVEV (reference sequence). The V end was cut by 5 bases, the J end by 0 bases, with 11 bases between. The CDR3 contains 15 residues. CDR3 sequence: CASSPGQPSYNEQFF. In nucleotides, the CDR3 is TGTGCCAGCAGTCCCGGACAGCCCTCCTACAATGAGCAGTTCTTC.

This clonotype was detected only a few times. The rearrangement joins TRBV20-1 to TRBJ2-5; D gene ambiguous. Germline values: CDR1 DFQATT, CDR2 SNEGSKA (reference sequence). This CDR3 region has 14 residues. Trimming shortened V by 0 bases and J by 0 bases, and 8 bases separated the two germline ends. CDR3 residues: CSAREGTHQETQYF. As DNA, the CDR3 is TGCAGTGCTAGAGAAGGCACCCACCAAGAGACCCAGTACTTC.

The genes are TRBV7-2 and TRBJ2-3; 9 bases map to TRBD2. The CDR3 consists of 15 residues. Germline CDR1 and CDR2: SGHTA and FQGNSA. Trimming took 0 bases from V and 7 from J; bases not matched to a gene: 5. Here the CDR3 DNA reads TGTGCCAGCAGCTTAGCGGCGGGGGGGCTTTATACGCAGTATTTT. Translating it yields CASSLAAGGLYTQYF.

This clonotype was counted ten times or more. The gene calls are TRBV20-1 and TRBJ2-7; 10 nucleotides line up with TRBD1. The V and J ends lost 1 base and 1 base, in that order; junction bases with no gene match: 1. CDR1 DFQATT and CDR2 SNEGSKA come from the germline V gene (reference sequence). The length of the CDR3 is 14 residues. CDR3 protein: CSARAGQGSYEQYF. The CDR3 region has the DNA TGCAGTGCTAGAGCGGGACAGGGGTCCTACGAGCAGTACTTC.

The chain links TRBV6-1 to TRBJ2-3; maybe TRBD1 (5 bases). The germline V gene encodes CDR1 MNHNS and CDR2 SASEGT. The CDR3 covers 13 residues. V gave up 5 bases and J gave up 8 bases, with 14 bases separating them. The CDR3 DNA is TGTGCCAGCAGTCTAAGGTCTGGGGCTACGCAGTATTTT. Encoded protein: CASSLRSGATQYF.

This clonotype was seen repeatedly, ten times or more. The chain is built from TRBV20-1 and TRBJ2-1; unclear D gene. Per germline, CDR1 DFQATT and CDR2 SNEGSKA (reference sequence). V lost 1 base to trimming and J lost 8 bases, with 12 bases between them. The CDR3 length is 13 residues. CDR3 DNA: TGCAGTGCTAGAGGCCGTCTCGGAGATGAGCAGTTCTTC. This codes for CSARGRLGDEQFF.

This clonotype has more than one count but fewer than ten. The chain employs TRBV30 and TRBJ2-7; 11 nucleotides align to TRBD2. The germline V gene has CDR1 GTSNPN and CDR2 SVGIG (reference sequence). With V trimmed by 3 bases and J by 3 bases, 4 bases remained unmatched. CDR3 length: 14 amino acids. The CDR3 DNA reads TGTGCCTGGAGCGCAGGACTAGCGGGCTACGAGCAGTACTTC. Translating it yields CAWSAGLAGYEQYF.

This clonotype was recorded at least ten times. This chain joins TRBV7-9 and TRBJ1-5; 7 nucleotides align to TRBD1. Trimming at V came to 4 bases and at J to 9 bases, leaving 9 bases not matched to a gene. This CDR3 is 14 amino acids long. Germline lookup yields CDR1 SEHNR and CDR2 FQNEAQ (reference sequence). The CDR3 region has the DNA TGTGCCAGCAGCTCCGACGACAGGGTAGGGCCCCAGCATTTT. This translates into CASSSDDRVGPQHF.

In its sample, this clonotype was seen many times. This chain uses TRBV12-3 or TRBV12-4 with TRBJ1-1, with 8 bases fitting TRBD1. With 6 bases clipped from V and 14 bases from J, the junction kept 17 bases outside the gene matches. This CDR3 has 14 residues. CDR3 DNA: TGTGCCAGCAGCCAACTTCAGGGGGCCCCCGGTCTCTTCTTT. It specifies CASSQLQGAPGLFF.

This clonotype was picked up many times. CDR3 sequence: CSANGGGKNTQYF. The DNA for the CDR3 is TGCAGTGCGAACGGTGGGGGTAAAAATACGCAGTATTTT. The V call is TRBV20-1, the J call TRBJ2-3; D may be TRBD1 or TRBD2 (5 bases each). CDR3 length: 13 residues. The V end lost 6 bases, the J end lost 7 bases, and 17 bases lay between the germline ends. Germline loops: CDR1 DFQATT, CDR2 SNEGSKA (reference sequence).

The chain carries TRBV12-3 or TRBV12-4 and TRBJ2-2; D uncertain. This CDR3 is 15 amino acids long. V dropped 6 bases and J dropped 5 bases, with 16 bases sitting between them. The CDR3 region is CASSSGRISTGELFF. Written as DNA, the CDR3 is TGTGCCAGCAGCTCTGGACGGATAAGTACCGGGGAGCTGTTTTTT.

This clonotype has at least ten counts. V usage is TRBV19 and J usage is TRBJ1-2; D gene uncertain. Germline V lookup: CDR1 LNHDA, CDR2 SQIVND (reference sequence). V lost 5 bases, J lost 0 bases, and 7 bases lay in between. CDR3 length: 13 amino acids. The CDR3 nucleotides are TGTGCCAGTAGTTTAGTGTCTAACTATGGCTACACCTTC. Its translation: CASSLVSNYGYTF.